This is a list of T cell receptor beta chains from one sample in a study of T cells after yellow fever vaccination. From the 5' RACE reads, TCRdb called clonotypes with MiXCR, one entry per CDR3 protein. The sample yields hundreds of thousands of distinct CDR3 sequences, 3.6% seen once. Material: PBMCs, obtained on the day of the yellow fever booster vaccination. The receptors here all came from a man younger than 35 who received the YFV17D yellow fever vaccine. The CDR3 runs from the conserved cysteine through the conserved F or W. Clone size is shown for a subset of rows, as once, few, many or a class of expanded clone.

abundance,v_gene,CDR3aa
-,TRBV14,CASSLSTWRISNTGELFF
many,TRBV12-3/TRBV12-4,CASRSGLGYTF
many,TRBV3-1,CASSQDGWGTNEQFF
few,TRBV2,CARGNNYGYTF
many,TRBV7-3,CASSLASGAEAFF
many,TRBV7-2,CASSLGGTQYF
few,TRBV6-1,CASSEVLLQETQYF
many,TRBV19,CASSSRGGHDEQFF
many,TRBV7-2,CASSFGTALETQYF
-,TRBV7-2,CASSSVQPSNNSPLHF
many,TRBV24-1,CATSKAGGNYNEQFF